The entry below gives a single TCR beta chain sequence along with its context. The sample comes from a study of blood T cell repertoires in COVID-19. As for the study in general: Some COVID-19 samples were acute and others convalescent; all came from the United States, Italy and Spain.

The authors' processing: Estimation of nucleated cell counts relied on the amplification of reference gene primers. The assay was immunoSEQ multiplex PCR, and TCRdb's table has in-frame clones only and misses some. V and J calls and clone size are copied from that table; D and trimming were computed from the DNA. The sample consists of 200,000 to 250,000 clones, 87% of them appearing once. The CDR3 consists of 12 residues. Trimming pared 1 base from V and 4 bases from J, leaving 4 bases between. Germline V lookup: CDR1 PRHDT, CDR2 FYEKMQ (reference sequence). Each participant's cohort was designated according to participant-reported clinical history. Donors in Cohort 3 counted as recovered after two negative PCRs, clearance, or symptom resolution.

This chain uses TRBV13 with TRBJ1-2, with no clear D. The specimen sequenced was PBMCs or T cells enriched from blood (not recorded which). This clonotype originated in a man aged 30 to 39 who had recovered from COVID-19. CDR3 nucleotides: TGTGCCAGCAGCTTAGAAGCCTATGGCTACACCTTC. It yields the protein CASSLEAYGYTF.